The clone carrying this T cell receptor (beta chain) was detected only a few times. Its antigen is unidentified. This specimen belongs to a study of beta chain features in type 1 diabetes. Overall study context: Sorted cells from all samples, numbering 95 million to 140 million, were examined.

The study's findings and limits: TCRB CDR3s were moderately but significantly shorter in Type 1 diabetes patients in all four CD4+ subsets. Researchers reported that naive, central memory and Treg TCRB repertoires appeared more similar in patients than in healthy donors.

The CDR3 is 18 amino acids. CDR1 and CDR2 (germline): SGHRS, YFSETQ. V was pared by 2 bases and J by 6 bases, with 15 bases of the junction left unmatched. The investigators reverse transcribed all of the isolated RNA, so they sequenced expressed TCRB transcripts. Here immunoSEQ multiplex PCR was the method, and the copy in TCRdb shows in-frame clones only, minus some. The sample lists about 230,000 clones; 16% were seen once. This chain links TRBV5-1 with TRBJ2-1; 9 bases align to TRBD2. Sequencing input: naive CD4+ T cells from blood. This TCR was recovered from a man under 40 with type 1 diabetes. The CDR3 is CASSFSPTGLAPSNEQFF. The CDR3, as DNA: TGCGCCAGCAGCTTCAGCCCCACGGGACTAGCCCCTTCCAATGAGCAGTTCTTC. The entire variable domain, with the rest obtained from reference TRBV5-1 and TRBJ2-1, is as follows: KAGVTQTPRYLIKTRGQQVTLSCSPISGHRSVSWYQQTPGQGLQFLFEYFSETQRNKGNFPGRFSGRQFSNSRSEMNVSTLELGDSALYLCASSFSPTGLAPSNEQFFGPGTRLTVL.